The subject of this entry is one TCR beta chain. This entry comes from a study of blood T cell repertoires in COVID-19. Study information: Sources were T cells, B-cell-depleted T cells, or PBMCs; the material itself was cDNA or gDNA.

This CDR3 has 16 residues. Germline V gene data show CDR1 as SNHLY and CDR2 as FYNNEI. V lost 3 bases and J lost 4, with 13 bases in between. Per the authors' pipeline: Reference gene primer amplification gave estimated nucleated cell counts. The assay was immunoSEQ multiplex PCR, and TCRdb's table has in-frame clones only and misses some. V, J and clone size are taken as reported in that table, and D and trimming were inferred from the DNA itself. The sample carries around 300,000 clones, roughly 90% recorded once. Sequenced material: peripheral blood. The gene calls are TRBV2 and TRBJ1-6, with D unresolved. The source of this sequence is a man aged 18 to 29 with active or convalescent COVID-19. CDR3 amino acids: CASSDLAAGYNSPLHF. The CDR3 nucleotides read TGTGCCAGCAGTGACTTGGCGGCGGGGTATAATTCACCCCTCCACTTT.